This record looks at one TCR beta chain sequence and its context. In the original workflow: The assay estimated nucleated cells by amplifying reference gene primers. Profiled with immunoSEQ multiplex PCR; TCRdb holds only in-frame clones, not every one. That table furnishes V, J and clone size, whereas the DNA furnished D and trimming. The repertoire includes 150,000 to 200,000 clones, about 84% of them detected once, and 15% to 20% sits in the top ten. The sample is drawn from a study of blood T cell repertoires in COVID-19. The wider study: Material from acute and convalescent COVID-19 was sourced from the United States, Italy and Spain. In each case, the material was cDNA or gDNA derived from T cells, B-cell-depleted T cells, or PBMCs.

V lost 3 bases and J lost 14, with 17 bases in between. The CDR3 loop spans 14 amino acids. The germline V gene has CDR1 LNHDA and CDR2 SQIVND (reference sequence). While infection was still active, Seattle patients were enrolled and then followed longitudinally. The sequenced material came from peripheral blood. This clonotype was sampled from a person aged 70 to 80 with COVID-19, enrolled during active disease. This chain connects TRBV19 to TRBJ1-6, with D maybe TRBD1 (6 bases). The CDR3 region is CASSMRTEVPTLHF. In DNA form, the CDR3 reads TGTGCCAGTAGTATGCGGACAGAGGTTCCGACCCTCCACTTT.